A single T cell receptor beta chain is shown here with its context. CDR1 and CDR2 from the germline V gene are LNHDA and SQIVND (reference sequence). The ends were cut back, 9 bases at V and 4 bases at J, with 7 bases in the middle. The CDR3 consists of 11 residues. Sequencing used immunoSEQ multiplex PCR; TCRdb keeps in-frame clones, though not all of them. The profile shows a few hundred thousand clones, about 91% of them singletons. The data derive from a study of blood T cell repertoires in COVID-19. Study-level background: Samples of COVID-19 (acute and convalescent) were obtained from the United States, Italy and Spain. T cells, B-cell-depleted T cells, or PBMCs provided the cDNA or gDNA that served as material.

Self-reported history from a screening survey and questionnaire set each donor's cohort. This chain links TRBV19 with TRBJ2-1; weak D call: TRBD2 (5 bases). The receptor was isolated from a woman aged 35 to 49 with acute COVID-19. The source material was PBMCs or T cells enriched from blood (not recorded which). CDR3 sequence: CASRGYNEQFF. The CDR3 nucleotides are TGTGCCAGCCGGGGATACAATGAGCAGTTCTTC.